This entry describes one TCR beta chain. Then a second PCR, running about 6 to 12 cycles, was carried out with a sample-barcoded 5' primer and a J-beta primer mix. TCRdb reanalysed the 5' RACE reads using MiXCR and keeps one entry per CDR3 protein. Among under 2,000,000 distinct CDR3 sequences listed, 40% to 55% were seen once. The data belong to a study of blood T cells in healthy people across ages. Germline assignment: CDR1 SQVTM and CDR2 ANQGSEA. Deletions cut 1 base from V and 7 bases from J, with 7 bases between. The CDR3 length is 11 residues. The chain is built from TRBV29-1 and TRBJ2-5; D unclear. The specimen sequenced was blood. This clonotype was sampled from a woman aged 35 to 49 in good health. This CDR3 is CSVEGVATQYF. DNA of the CDR3: TGCAGCGTTGAAGGGGTGGCGACCCAGTACTTC.